The 9 T cell receptor beta chains below all came from one sample that was sequenced in a study of OX40 agonist ivuxolimab in advanced cancers. The method was immunoSEQ multiplex PCR; TCRdb's version includes in-frame clones alone and lacks a portion of them. Among roughly 16,000 clones listed, roughly 90% were seen once. The source material was CD4+ or CD8+ T cells sorted from blood, sampled in a trial of the OX40 agonist ivuxolimab. These receptors all come from an adult with an advanced solid tumor such as melanoma, head and neck, liver or kidney cancer.

The chain has TRBV11-2 and TRBJ1-1, with 8 nucleotides matching TRBD1. Per the germline V gene, CDR1 is SGHAT and CDR2 is FQNNGV. With V trimmed by 4 bases and J by 0 bases, 7 bases remained unmatched. The CDR3 length is 16 residues. CDR3 nucleotide sequence: TGTGCCAGCAGCTCGGACAGGGTGGGAATGAACACTGAAGCTTTCTTT. This sequence encodes CASSSDRVGMNTEAFF.

V is TRBV6-5 and J is TRBJ2-7; no firm D call. Germline CDR1 reads MNHEY; CDR2 reads SVGAGI. Trimming took 0 bases from V and 5 from J, leaving 5 bases between them. The CDR3 contains 12 residues. As DNA, the CDR3 is TGTGCCAGCAGTTACTCGATCGACGAGCAGTACTTC. Translating it yields CASSYSIDEQYF.

The V call is TRBV5-4, the J call TRBJ2-7; D unresolved. V shed 2 bases and J shed 0 bases, with 6 bases lying between them. The germline CDR1 and CDR2 sequences are SGHNT and YYREEE (reference sequence). CDR3 length equals 13 residues. CDR3 in amino acids: CASSFINSYEQYF. DNA for the CDR3: TGTGCCAGCAGCTTTATCAACTCCTACGAGCAGTACTTC.

CDR3 region: CASSFLPGQGDEQYF. CDR3 sequence (DNA): TGTGCCAGCAGTTTCCTACCGGGACAGGGTGACGAGCAGTACTTC. The J gene is TRBJ2-7, the V gene TRBV2, with TRBD1 identical over 9 bases. Germline lookup yields CDR1 SNHLY and CDR2 FYNNEI. There are 15 residues in the CDR3. The V and J ends lost 5 bases and 5 bases, in that order; junction bases with no gene match: 10.

This clone has only a few counts. The rearrangement uses TRBV6-4 and TRBJ2-7; TRBD1 agrees at 9 bases. CDR1 is MRHNA, CDR2 SNTAGT, per germline. V was clipped by 6 bases and J by 4 bases; unmatched bases: 13. The CDR3 spans 16 residues. This CDR3 reads CASSGSGTGIIYEQYF. CDR3 DNA: TGTGCCAGCAGCGGATCCGGGACAGGGATCATTTACGAGCAGTACTTC.

The chain combines TRBV27 with TRBJ1-1, with no clear D. Germline V gives CDR1 MNHEY, CDR2 SMNVEV (reference sequence). With 1 base removed from V and 7 bases from J, the gap between germline ends came to 4 bases. The CDR3 extends over 11 amino acids. The CDR3 loop reads CASSLYGEAFF. The DNA for the CDR3 is TGTGCCAGCAGTTTATATGGTGAAGCTTTCTTT.

The J gene is TRBJ1-1, the V gene TRBV27; D remains ambiguous. The CDR3 loop spans 15 amino acids. The V end lost 2 bases, the J end lost 0 bases, and 10 bases lay between the germline ends. Germline loops: CDR1 MNHEY, CDR2 SMNVEV (reference sequence). The CDR3 region is CASSLSEGMNTEAFF. The CDR3 nucleotides read TGTGCCAGCAGTTTAAGCGAGGGTATGAACACTGAAGCTTTCTTT.

The chain is built from TRBV7-9 and TRBJ2-7, with D possibly matching TRBD1 (6 bases). The V and J ends lost 0 bases and 1 base respectively, with 13 bases between them. Germline V CDR1 and CDR2: SEHNR, FQNEAQ (reference sequence). This CDR3 comprises 16 residues. CDR3 amino acids: CASSLAGGVWSYEQYF. CDR3 nucleotide sequence: TGTGCCAGCAGCTTAGCAGGGGGTGTATGGTCCTACGAGCAGTACTTC.

The chain recombines TRBV27 with TRBJ1-5; D gene unclear. Germline CDR1 and CDR2: MNHEY and SMNVEV (reference sequence). V was pared by 3 bases and J by 4 bases, with 7 bases between. This CDR3 is built from 13 residues. Written as DNA, the CDR3 is TGTGCCAGCAGTTTGTGGCAGAATCAGCCCCAGCATTTT. As protein: CASSLWQNQPQHF.